Following are 2 T cell receptor beta chains from one sample sequenced in a study of blood T cell repertoires in COVID-19 (dated by TCRdb to between 2020 and 2021). Library creation used the immunoSEQ multiplex PCR assay. The immuneACCESS repertoire file appears here via TCRdb, limited to in-frame rearrangements. These files lack a portion of the clones; in checked studies, under half of the deficit traces to unresolved V genes, and the cause of the others is not known. The sample table lists a few hundred thousand clones, around 87% of them with a count of one. The ten largest clones add up to around 4.4% of the sample. The sample comprised PBMCs or T cells enriched from blood (not recorded which). These receptor sequences come from a woman between 18 and 29 years old with acute COVID-19.

The chain's CDR3 is CASSYTGTRRDEQFF. The CDR3 coding sequence is TGTGCCAGCAGTTACACCGGGACTAGGAGGGATGAGCAGTTCTTC. The chain joins TRBV7-8 to TRBJ2-1; TRBD2 matches 8 bases. Per the germline V gene, CDR1 is SGHVS and CDR2 is FQNEAQ. The CDR3 is made up of 15 amino acids. The V and J ends lost 6 bases and 8 bases, in that order; junction bases with no gene match: 12.

CDR3: CASSSVTGVETQYF. In nucleotides, the CDR3 is TGTGCCAGTAGTAGCGTCACAGGGGTTGAGACCCAGTACTTC. This chain uses TRBV19 with TRBJ2-5; 7 bases are a match to TRBD1. Germline loops: CDR1 LNHDA, CDR2 SQIVND (reference sequence). The ends lost 4 bases at V and 5 bases at J; junction bases unmatched: 7. The CDR3 has 14 residues.